The clone carrying this T cell receptor beta chain was counted a few times. Antigen: not known. The source of the sample is a study of blood T cells in healthy people across ages. Whole-study findings and limits: Per million T cells, TCR beta diversity dropped about linearly as age rose.

The donors, all healthy, were Caucasians living in Russia, aged roughly 6 to 95. Trimming cost V 2 bases and J 10 bases, with 11 bases left between them. Germline CDR1 is SGHTA and CDR2 is FQGNSA. The CDR3 covers 12 residues. A J-beta primer mix and a sample-barcoded 5' primer were used in a second PCR of roughly 6 to 11 cycles. From each sample, at least 3 million paired-end reads containing CDR3 were obtained. TCRdb recomputed calls from the 5' RACE reads with MiXCR, one row per CDR3 protein. The top ten hold approximately 17% of the sample, which has more than 1 million distinct CDR3 sequences, 45% seen once.

The sample taken for sequencing was blood. The TCR comes from an older woman in good health. V gene TRBV7-2 combines with J gene TRBJ1-2, with D unresolved. For the CDR3, the DNA is TGTGCCAGCAGCTTAATTAAGGAGCACTACACCTTC. This sequence encodes CASSLIKEHYTF. The full variable domain, its missing parts supplied by reference TRBV7-2 and TRBJ1-2, is GAGVSQSPSNKVTEKGKDVELRCDPISGHTALYWYRQSLGQGLEFLIYFQGNSAPDKSGLPSDRFSAERTGGSVSTLTIQRTQQEDSAVYLCASSLIKEHYTFGSGTRLTVV.